This T cell receptor (beta chain) emerged from a study of OX40 agonist ivuxolimab in advanced cancers. About the research overall: The mean age was approximately 56 years, ranging from roughly 23 to 90, with around four fifths of participants male. Study-wide results and caveats: CD4+ and CD8+ T cells in blood underwent clonal expansion by week 6 at 0.1 to 3.0 mg/kg. Averaged across samples, CD8+ T cells carried more expanded clones than CD4+ did.

A remark on this clone: Its antigen is still unknown.

TCRdb's copy holds only in-frame clones and misses some; the assay was immunoSEQ multiplex PCR. The sample lists approximately 68,000 clones; about nine tenths were seen once. This material consisted of CD4+ or CD8+ T cells sorted from blood, taken in a trial of the OX40 agonist ivuxolimab. The source of this sequence is an adult with an advanced solid tumor such as melanoma, head and neck, liver or kidney cancer.

The CDR3 bases are TGTGCCAGCAGCCCGCCCGCAGGGTTCACCGGGGAGCTGTTTTTT. It specifies CASSPPAGFTGELFF. This chain connects TRBV7-6 to TRBJ2-2; D is possibly TRBD1 (5 bases). CDR1 is SGHVS and CDR2 is FNYEAQ in the germline V gene. The CDR3 is made up of 15 amino acids. The V end lost 5 bases, the J end lost 4 bases, and 14 bases lay between the germline ends.